The subject of this entry is one TCR beta chain. What it binds is unknown. Germline assignment: CDR1 MNHEY and CDR2 SMNVEV (reference sequence). Trimming stripped 0 bases from V and 6 bases from J, with 6 bases between. The CDR3 is made up of 13 amino acids. The data were obtained in a study of OX40 agonist ivuxolimab in advanced cancers. At the level of the study: Patients enrolled in dose escalation were diagnosed with hepatocellular carcinoma, melanoma, renal cell or head and neck cancer.

Study outcomes and limitations: A proportion of nonresponders additionally exhibited low normalized T-cell clonal expansion. CD4+ and CD8+ blood T cells expanded clonally by week 6 at 0.1 to 3.0 mg/kg.

Sequencing used immunoSEQ multiplex PCR; TCRdb keeps in-frame clones, though not all of them. Here the sample spans 30,000 to 35,000 clones, 85% to 95% being singletons. This TCR was sampled from an adult with an advanced solid tumor such as melanoma, head and neck, liver or kidney cancer. Source: CD4+ or CD8+ T cells sorted from blood, taken in a trial of the OX40 agonist ivuxolimab. The rearrangement uses TRBV27 and TRBJ2-1; no definite D call. The CDR3 DNA follows: TGTGCCAGCAGTTTATCATCTCTCAATGAGCAGTTCTTC. Protein: CASSLSSLNEQFF.